This T cell receptor beta chain is drawn from a study of blood T cell repertoires in COVID-19. Sequencing used immunoSEQ multiplex PCR; TCRdb keeps in-frame clones, though not all of them. The table has around 230,000 clones, 81% seen once. In its sample, this clone was seen once. Germline values: CDR1 GTSNPN, CDR2 SVGIG (reference sequence). V shed 4 bases and J 3 bases; nucleotides not matched to a gene: 7. The CDR3 sequence is 15 residues long. The material sequenced was peripheral blood. V gene TRBV30 combines with J gene TRBJ1-4; 8 nucleotides line up with TRBD1. The origin of this receptor is a woman of 80 years or more with acute or convalescent COVID-19. In DNA, the CDR3 is TGTGCCTGGAACAGGGGGGGAAGCGCTAATGAAAAACTGTTTTTT. It is translated as CAWNRGGSANEKLFF. The entire variable domain, with the rest obtained from reference TRBV30 and TRBJ1-4, is as follows: SQTIHQWPATLVQPVGSPLSLECTVEGTSNPNLYWYRQAAGRGLQLLFYSVGIGQISSEVPQNLSASRPQDRQFILSSKKLLLSDSGFYLCAWNRGGSANEKLFFGSGTQLSVL.